The 29 T cell receptor beta chains in this list originate from one sample, sequenced in a study of cytomegalovirus exposure and HLA in healthy donors. Use of 60 Vbeta and 13 Jbeta primers characterized the PCR. Sequencing used immunoSEQ multiplex PCR; TCRdb keeps in-frame clones, though not all of them. The data show under 200,000 clones, around 90% seen once. The sample was PBMCs. The receptors come from a boy younger than 10 in good health and CMV-seronegative.

The rearrangement uses TRBV28 and TRBJ2-5; unclear D gene. TRBJ2-7 explains the end of the DNA better; the J call may be wrong. In germline, CDR1 is MDHEN, CDR2 SYDVKM. CDR3 length: 12 residues. The CDR3 spells CASRNPIYEQYF. For the CDR3, the DNA is TGTGCCAGCCGAAATCCCATCTACGAGCAGTACTTC.

This clone occurred once. The V gene is TRBV9, the J gene TRBJ1-1; D not certain. Trimming took off 4 bases at V and 7 bases at J, with 14 bases between the two ends. Per germline, CDR1 SGDLS and CDR2 YYNGEE. CDR3 length equals 13 residues. The CDR3 DNA reads TGTGCCAGCAGCCCCCCCGGGAGGAATGAAGCTTTCTTT. Its translation: CASSPPGRNEAFF.

J is TRBJ1-1 and V is TRBV6-6; a weak D match, TRBD1 (5 bases). Trimming cost V 7 bases and J 0 bases, with 12 bases left between them. The CDR3 has 14 residues. CDR1 and CDR2 (germline): MNHNY, SVGAGI (reference sequence). The CDR3 DNA sequence: TGTGCCAGCAACTCGGCAGGGATGAACACTGAAGCTTTCTTT. It specifies CASNSAGMNTEAFF.

This clone was observed a handful of times. The rearrangement joins TRBV19 to TRBJ1-1; D is ambiguous. Germline values: CDR1 LNHDA, CDR2 SQIVND (reference sequence). This CDR3 contains 11 residues. V lost 6 bases, J lost 11 bases, and 13 bases lay in between. CDR3 sequence: CASRLGLEAFF. Written as DNA, the CDR3 is TGTGCCAGTAGATTGGGCCTCGAGGCTTTCTTT.

The chain has TRBV14 and TRBJ2-1, with TRBD1 as a possible D gene (5 bases). The ends were cut back, 7 bases at V and 4 bases at J, with 20 bases in the middle. From germline, CDR1 is SGHDN and CDR2 FVKESK. CDR3 length equals 16 residues. Written as DNA, the CDR3 is TGTGCCAGCACCTCCTCCCGTACAGGAGTATACAATGAGCAGTTCTTC. As protein: CASTSSRTGVYNEQFF.

V is TRBV5-1 and J is TRBJ2-1; 10 nucleotides agree with TRBD1. Germline CDR1 SGHRS, CDR2 YFSETQ. J was trimmed by 5 bases and V by 0 bases; bases with no gene match: 5. The CDR3 is made up of 16 amino acids. The CDR3 nucleotides read TGCGCCAGCAGCTTGGCCACCGGGACAGGGGACAATGAGCAGTTCTTC. Its protein is CASSLATGTGDNEQFF.

CDR3 in amino acids: CASSPFTPGLAVYEQYF. CDR3 coding DNA: TGTGCCAGTAGTCCCTTCACTCCGGGACTAGCGGTCTACGAGCAGTACTTC. The J gene is TRBJ2-7, the V gene TRBV19; 11 nucleotides agree with TRBD2. The V gene end was trimmed by 5 bases and the J gene end by 3 bases; junction bases not matched to a gene: 12. The CDR3 consists of 17 residues. CDR1 is LNHDA, CDR2 SQIVND, per germline (reference sequence).

The chain links TRBV2 to TRBJ2-5; tentative D call: TRBD2 (6 bases). The CDR3 consists of 13 residues. V shed 4 bases and J shed 5 bases, with 11 bases lying between them. Germline V gene data show CDR1 as SNHLY and CDR2 as FYNNEI. The CDR3 region has the DNA TGTGCCAGCAGTGGGTTGGAGGGGGAGACCCAGTACTTC. Its protein is CASSGLEGETQYF.

The chain combines TRBV11-1 with TRBJ1-1; D not certain. V lost 2 bases to trimming and J lost 4 bases, with 14 bases between them. The CDR3 spans 15 residues. Looked up from germline, CDR1 is SGHAT and CDR2 is FQDESV (reference sequence). The CDR3 region has the DNA TGTGCCAGCAGCTTACGCCGGACTCAGGTCACTGAAGCTTTCTTT. Amino acid sequence: CASSLRRTQVTEAFF.

The chain has TRBV19 and TRBJ2-2; D perhaps matches TRBD1 (7 bases). V dropped 6 bases and J dropped 6 bases, with 17 bases sitting between them. CDR3 length equals 15 residues. CDR1 and CDR2 (germline): LNHDA, SQIVND (reference sequence). The CDR3 DNA follows: TGTGCCAGTAGCAATCCCGGGGGACAGCCCGGGGAGCTGTTTTTT. It encodes CASSNPGGQPGELFF.

This rearrangement joins TRBV7-9 to TRBJ2-1; TRBD2 might be the D (5 bases). Germline lookup yields CDR1 SEHNR and CDR2 FQNEAQ (reference sequence). The CDR3 consists of 16 residues. V was cut by 0 bases and J by 1 base, with 10 bases left in between. This chain's CDR3 is CASSLAQRLSYNEQFF. DNA for the CDR3: TGTGCCAGCAGCTTAGCCCAGCGGTTGTCCTACAATGAGCAGTTCTTC.

This chain links TRBV4-1 with TRBJ2-1, with 9 bases fitting TRBD2. The germline gives CDR1 MGHRA, CDR2 YSYEKL. The CDR3 is made up of 15 amino acids. The V segment lost 4 bases and the J segment 5 bases; nucleotides outside the gene matches: 6. The CDR3 DNA reads TGCGCCAGCAGCCTCAGACTAGCGGTGGACAATGAGCAGTTCTTC. This encodes CASSLRLAVDNEQFF.

The chain joins TRBV27 to TRBJ2-7, with TRBD1 matching 9 bases. CDR3 length equals 16 residues. After removal of 4 bases from V and 7 bases from J, the junction contained 14 bases not matched to a gene. CDR1 and CDR2 from the germline V gene are MNHEY and SMNVEV (reference sequence). CDR3 sequence (DNA): TGTGCCAGCAGTTCCACGGACAGGGGAGGATGGAGGGAGCAGTACTTC. It yields the protein CASSSTDRGGWREQYF.

The rearrangement links TRBV7-2 to TRBJ2-7; D remains unclear. The length of the CDR3 is 15 residues. The ends were cut back, 5 bases at V and 0 bases at J, with 14 bases in the middle. Germline CDR1 SGHTA, CDR2 FQGNSA. This CDR3 is CASSPNRASSYEQYF. For the CDR3, the DNA is TGTGCCAGCAGCCCGAACCGAGCAAGCTCCTACGAGCAGTACTTC. Drawing the rest from reference TRBV7-2 and TRBJ2-7, the complete variable domain is GAGVSQSPSNKVTEKGKDVELRCDPISGHTALYWYRQSLGQGLEFLIYFQGNSAPDKSGLPSDRFSAERTGGSVSTLTIQRTQQEDSAVYLCASSPNRASSYEQYFGPGTRLTVT.

V gene TRBV27 combines with J gene TRBJ2-7; D is unclear. Trimming cost V 0 bases and J 2 bases, with 8 bases left between them. CDR1 and CDR2 from the germline V gene are MNHEY and SMNVEV (reference sequence). This CDR3 has 14 amino acids. The DNA for the CDR3 is TGTGCCAGCAGTTTATCGAGGCAAACCTACGAGCAGTACTTC. Protein product: CASSLSRQTYEQYF.

This chain connects TRBV27 to TRBJ2-3; 7 nucleotides match TRBD1. Germline V lookup: CDR1 MNHEY, CDR2 SMNVEV (reference sequence). The CDR3 spans 18 residues. Germline trimming cut 5 bases from V and 2 bases from J; bases unmatched to any gene: 16. Here the CDR3 DNA reads TGTGCCAGCAGTAAGGACGTAGCGAGGGGGCGGTACACAGATACGCAGTATTTT. Encoded protein: CASSKDVARGRYTDTQYF.

The rearrangement uses TRBV7-9 and TRBJ1-2; D is unresolved. Trimming cost V 0 bases and J 8 bases, with 10 bases left between them. CDR1 is SEHNR, CDR2 FQNEAQ, per germline (reference sequence). This CDR3 contains 13 residues. CDR3 protein: CASSLALGWGYTF. CDR3 DNA: TGTGCCAGCAGCTTAGCCCTCGGGTGGGGCTACACCTTC.

The V gene is TRBV29-1, the J gene TRBJ1-1, with a possible D match to TRBD1 (5 bases). The CDR3 has 12 residues. Deletions cut 7 bases from V and 2 bases from J, with 11 bases between. CDR1 is SQVTM, CDR2 ANQGSEA, per germline. Here the CDR3 reads CSASRENTEAFF. DNA for the CDR3: TGCAGCGCCTCCAGGGAAAACACTGAAGCTTTCTTT.

The chain carries TRBV28 and TRBJ2-2, with 9 nucleotides matching TRBD1. V was clipped by 4 bases and J by 4 bases; unmatched bases: 13. The CDR3 extends over 18 amino acids. CDR1 MDHEN and CDR2 SYDVKM come from the germline V gene. CDR3 in DNA: TGTGCCAGCAGTTCCAGGGCTCGGACAGGGGACTTCACCGGGGAGCTGTTTTTT. Translated, it gives CASSSRARTGDFTGELFF.

The chain is built from TRBV7-9 and TRBJ1-2; 7 positions agree with TRBD1. The V gene end was trimmed by 5 bases and the J gene end by 8 bases; junction bases not matched to a gene: 8. Per germline, CDR1 SEHNR and CDR2 FQNEAQ (reference sequence). The CDR3 contains 13 residues. For the CDR3, the DNA is TGTGCCAGCAGCCTAGAGGGGGCGCGGGGCTACACCTTC. Its protein is CASSLEGARGYTF.

This clone was counted a single time. This chain uses TRBV28 with TRBJ2-3; 12 nucleotides match TRBD2. From germline, CDR1 is MDHEN and CDR2 SYDVKM. This CDR3 is built from 16 residues. Trimming removed 5 bases from V and 5 bases from J; junction bases left unmatched: 8. For the CDR3, the DNA is TGTGCCAGCAGTAGACTAGCGGGAGAGGCGGGAGATACGCAGTATTTT. Residues: CASSRLAGEAGDTQYF.

J is TRBJ1-2 and V is TRBV7-2; D unresolved. Between the trimmed V and J ends, which lost 2 bases and 8 bases, there was a span of 12 bases. The germline CDR1 and CDR2 sequences are SGHTA and FQGNSA. The CDR3 consists of 13 residues. The CDR3: CASSLSPERGYTF. CDR3 nucleotide sequence: TGTGCCAGCAGCTTAAGCCCGGAGAGGGGCTACACCTTC. Full variable domain (remainder filled in from reference TRBV7-2 and TRBJ1-2): GAGVSQSPSNKVTEKGKDVELRCDPISGHTALYWYRQSLGQGLEFLIYFQGNSAPDKSGLPSDRFSAERTGGSVSTLTIQRTQQEDSAVYLCASSLSPERGYTFGSGTRLTVV.

CDR3 sequence: CASNPGGQDTDTQYF. CDR3 in DNA: TGTGCCAGCAATCCGGGAGGGCAGGACACAGATACGCAGTATTTT. V and J are TRBV9 and TRBJ2-3; 8 bases line up with TRBD2. V lost 6 bases, J lost 2 bases, and 8 bases stayed unmatched. Germline assignment: CDR1 SGDLS and CDR2 YYNGEE. CDR3 length: 15 amino acids.

The genes are TRBV5-6 and TRBJ2-4; possibly TRBD2 for D (6 bases). This CDR3 comprises 16 residues. Germline values: CDR1 SGHDT, CDR2 YYEEEE. V was cut by 6 bases and J by 1 base, with 17 bases left in between. As DNA, the CDR3 is TGTGCCAGCACACGGAGGGGTGGAAGTGCCAAAAACATTCAGTACTTC. It yields the protein CASTRRGGSAKNIQYF.

This rearrangement joins TRBV5-8 to TRBJ2-6; D call uncertain. The V end lost 0 bases, the J end lost 0 bases, and 10 bases lay between the germline ends. The CDR3 runs 17 residues. The germline V gene encodes CDR1 SGHTS and CDR2 YDEGEE. The CDR3 sequence is CASSLATYSSGANVLTF. The CDR3 DNA sequence: TGTGCCAGCAGCTTGGCGACTTATAGCTCTGGGGCCAACGTCCTGACTTTC.

This CDR3 reads CASSLVRGAVEQFF. For the CDR3, the DNA is TGTGCCAGCAGCTTAGTTCGCGGGGCCGTTGAGCAGTTCTTC. The chain is built from TRBV11-2 and TRBJ2-1; D perhaps matches TRBD2 (6 bases). The germline V gene has CDR1 SGHAT and CDR2 FQNNGV. The CDR3 totals 14 residues. The V end lost 1 base, the J end lost 9 bases, and 13 bases lay between the germline ends.

The chain joins TRBV28 to TRBJ2-2; D is ambiguous. The CDR3 contains 14 residues. Germline assignment: CDR1 MDHEN and CDR2 SYDVKM. Trimming cost V 5 bases and J 5 bases, with 12 bases left between them. The CDR3 spells CASSRNPETGELFF. DNA of the CDR3: TGTGCCAGCAGTCGAAACCCCGAGACCGGGGAGCTGTTTTTT.

This clone was counted between two and nine times. Written as DNA, the CDR3 is TGTGCCAGCAGGGGGAGCCACTACGAGCAGTACTTC. Encoded protein: CASRGSHYEQYF. The chain joins TRBV6-1 to TRBJ2-7; D might be TRBD2 (5 bases). Trimming took off 6 bases at V and 3 bases at J, with 9 bases between the two ends. The length of the CDR3 is 12 residues. The germline V gene encodes CDR1 MNHNS and CDR2 SASEGT.

The J gene is TRBJ1-2, the V gene TRBV9, with 7 positions matching TRBD1. The V gene end was trimmed by 3 bases and the J gene end by 4 bases; junction bases not matched to a gene: 6. The CDR3 extends over 14 amino acids. CDR1 is SGDLS, CDR2 YYNGEE, per germline. This CDR3 reads CASSADGTAYGYTF. DNA for the CDR3: TGTGCCAGCAGCGCCGACGGGACAGCCTATGGCTACACCTTC. Using reference TRBV9 and TRBJ1-2 for the parts outside the CDR3, the full variable domain is DSGVTQTPKHLITATGQRVTLRCSPRSGDLSVYWYQQSLDQGLQFLIQYYNGEERAKGNILERFSAQQFPDLHSELNLSSLELGDSALYFCASSADGTAYGYTFGSGTRLTVV.